The source of this TCR beta chain is a study of response to subunit inactivated influenza vaccine. TCRdb ran MiXCR on the RT-PCR reads and lists one entry per CDR3 protein. The repertoire includes 600,000 to 700,000 distinct CDR3 sequences, 14% of them detected once, and 7.6% sits in the top ten. Study-level results: Authors suggested that a seasonal influenza vaccination recruits few new T cells each time.

Looked up from germline, CDR1 is DFQATT and CDR2 is SNEGSKA (reference sequence). The junction had 5 bases not matched to a gene; V was cut back by 3 bases and J by 4 bases. The CDR3 length is 13 residues. About this clonotype itself: Its target is not known.

The sequence derives from a man aged 50 to 60 who received an inactivated influenza vaccine. The chain has TRBV20-1 and TRBJ2-7, with 8 bases fitting TRBD1. The input for sequencing was PBMCs from blood, taken 14 to 15 days before vaccination. The CDR3 DNA reads as TGCAGTGCTAGGACCAGGGGGCCGTACGAGCAGTACTTC. Amino acids: CSARTRGPYEQYF.